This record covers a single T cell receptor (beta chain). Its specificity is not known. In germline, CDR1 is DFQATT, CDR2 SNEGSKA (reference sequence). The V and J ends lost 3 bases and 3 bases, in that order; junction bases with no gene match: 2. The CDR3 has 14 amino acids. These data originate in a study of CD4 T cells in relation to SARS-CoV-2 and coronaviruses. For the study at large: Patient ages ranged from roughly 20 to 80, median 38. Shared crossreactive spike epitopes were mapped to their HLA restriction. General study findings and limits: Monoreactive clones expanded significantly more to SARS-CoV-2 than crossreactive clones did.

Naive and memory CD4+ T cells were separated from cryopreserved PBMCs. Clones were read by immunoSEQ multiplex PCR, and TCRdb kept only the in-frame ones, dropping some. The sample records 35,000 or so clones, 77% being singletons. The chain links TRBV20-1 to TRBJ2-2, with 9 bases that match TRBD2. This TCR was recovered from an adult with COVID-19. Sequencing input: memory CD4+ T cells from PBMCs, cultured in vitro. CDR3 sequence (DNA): TGCAGTGCTAGTGGCGGGAGGGACACCGGGGAGCTGTTTTTT. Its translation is CSASGGRDTGELFF.